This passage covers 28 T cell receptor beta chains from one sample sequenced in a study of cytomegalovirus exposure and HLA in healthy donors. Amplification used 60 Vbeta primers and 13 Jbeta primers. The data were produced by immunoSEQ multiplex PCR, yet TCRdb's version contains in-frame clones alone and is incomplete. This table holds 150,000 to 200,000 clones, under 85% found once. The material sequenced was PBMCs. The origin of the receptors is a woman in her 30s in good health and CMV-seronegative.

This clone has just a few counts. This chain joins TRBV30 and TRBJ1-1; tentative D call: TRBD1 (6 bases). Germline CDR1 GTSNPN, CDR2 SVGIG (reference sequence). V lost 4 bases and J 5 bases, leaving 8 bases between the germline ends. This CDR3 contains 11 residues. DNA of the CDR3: TGTGCCTGGACAGGGGAGACTGAAGCTTTCTTT. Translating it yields CAWTGETEAFF.

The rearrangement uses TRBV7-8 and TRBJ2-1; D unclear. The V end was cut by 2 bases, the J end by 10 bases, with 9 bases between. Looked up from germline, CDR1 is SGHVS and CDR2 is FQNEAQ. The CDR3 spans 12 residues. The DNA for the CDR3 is TGTGCCAGCAGCTTAACCAGAATCGAGCAGTTCTTC. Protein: CASSLTRIEQFF. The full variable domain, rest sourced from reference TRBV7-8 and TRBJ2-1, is GAGVSQSPRYKVAKRGQDVALRCDPISGHVSLFWYQQALGQGPEFLTYFQNEAQLDKSGLPSDRFFAERPEGSVSTLKIQRTQQEDSAVYLCASSLTRIEQFFGPGTRLTVL.

CDR3 in DNA: TGTGCCAGCAGCTTAGTACTAGCGCCCTACAATGAGCAGTTCTTC. This codes for CASSLVLAPYNEQFF. This chain links TRBV11-2 with TRBJ2-1; 7 positions agree with TRBD2. The germline V gene has CDR1 SGHAT and CDR2 FQNNGV. The CDR3 contains 15 residues. Trimming took 1 base from V and 2 from J; bases not matched to a gene: 2. Variable domain in full (rest from reference TRBV11-2 and TRBJ2-1): EAGVAQSPRYKIIEKRQSVAFWCNPISGHATLYWYQQILGQGPKLLIQFQNNGVVDDSQLPKDRFSAERLKGVDSTLKIQPAKLEDSAVYLCASSLVLAPYNEQFFGPGTRLTVL.

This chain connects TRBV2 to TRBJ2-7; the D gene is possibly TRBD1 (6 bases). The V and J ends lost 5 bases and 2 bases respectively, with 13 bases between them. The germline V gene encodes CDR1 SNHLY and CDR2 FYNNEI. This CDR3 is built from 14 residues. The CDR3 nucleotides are TGTGCCAGCAGTTACCGGACAGCAACCTACGAGCAGTACTTC. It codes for CASSYRTATYEQYF. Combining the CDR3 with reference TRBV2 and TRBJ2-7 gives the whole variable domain EPEVTQTPSHQVTQMGQEVILRCVPISNHLYFYWYRQILGQKVEFLVSFYNNEISEKSEIFDDQFSVERPDGSNFTLKIRSTKLEDSAMYFCASSYRTATYEQYFGPGTRLTVT.

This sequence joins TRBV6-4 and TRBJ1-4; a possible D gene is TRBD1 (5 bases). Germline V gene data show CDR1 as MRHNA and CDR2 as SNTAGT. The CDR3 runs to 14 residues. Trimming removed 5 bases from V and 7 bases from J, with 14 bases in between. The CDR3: CASSSGRLGEKLFF. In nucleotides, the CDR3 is TGTGCCAGCAGTTCAGGGAGGTTGGGTGAAAAACTGTTTTTT.

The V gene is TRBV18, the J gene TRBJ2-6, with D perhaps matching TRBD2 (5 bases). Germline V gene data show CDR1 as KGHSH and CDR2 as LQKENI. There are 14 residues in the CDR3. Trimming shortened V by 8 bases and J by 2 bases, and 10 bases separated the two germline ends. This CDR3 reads CASKRGPGANVLTF. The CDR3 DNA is TGTGCCAGCAAACGAGGGCCTGGGGCCAACGTCCTGACTTTC.

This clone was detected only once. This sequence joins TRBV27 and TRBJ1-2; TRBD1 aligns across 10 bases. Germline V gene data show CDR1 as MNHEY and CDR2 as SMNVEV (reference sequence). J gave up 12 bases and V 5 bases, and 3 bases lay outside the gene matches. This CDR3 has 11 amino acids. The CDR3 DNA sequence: TGTGCCAGCAGTGGGACAGGGGACCACACCTTC. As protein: CASSGTGDHTF.

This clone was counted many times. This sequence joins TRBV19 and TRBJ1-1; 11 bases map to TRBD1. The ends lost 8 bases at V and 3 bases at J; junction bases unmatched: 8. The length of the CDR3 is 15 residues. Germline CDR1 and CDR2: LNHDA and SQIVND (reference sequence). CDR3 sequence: CASGDRGWLDTEAFF. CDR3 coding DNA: TGTGCCAGTGGGGACAGGGGGTGGTTGGACACTGAAGCTTTCTTT.

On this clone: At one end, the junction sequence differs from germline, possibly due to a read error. CDR3 nucleotides: TGTGCCAGCAGTCCTACGAAAAACAGTCAGTACTTC. This gives the protein CASSPTKNSQYF. This chain connects TRBV6-1 to TRBJ2-4; D gene ambiguous. Germline assignment: CDR1 MNHNS and CDR2 SASEGT. The CDR3 has 12 residues.

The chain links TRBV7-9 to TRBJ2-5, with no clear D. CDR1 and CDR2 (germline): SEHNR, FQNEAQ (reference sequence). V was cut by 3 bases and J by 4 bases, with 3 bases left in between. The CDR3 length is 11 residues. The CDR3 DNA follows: TGTGCCAGCAGCTTTAGAGAGACCCAGTACTTC. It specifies CASSFRETQYF. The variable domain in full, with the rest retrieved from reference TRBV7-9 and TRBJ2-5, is DTGVSQNPRHKITKRGQNVTFRCDPISEHNRLYWYRQTLGQGPEFLTYFQNEAQLEKSRLLSDRFSAERPKGSFSTLEIQRTEQGDSAMYLCASSFRETQYFGPGTRLLVL.

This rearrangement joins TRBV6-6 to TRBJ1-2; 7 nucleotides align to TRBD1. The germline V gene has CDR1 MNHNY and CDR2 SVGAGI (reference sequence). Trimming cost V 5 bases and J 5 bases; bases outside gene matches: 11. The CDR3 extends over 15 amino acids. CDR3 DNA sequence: TGTGCCAGCAGTCCGCAGGGACAGACTTTTTATGGCTACACCTTC. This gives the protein CASSPQGQTFYGYTF.

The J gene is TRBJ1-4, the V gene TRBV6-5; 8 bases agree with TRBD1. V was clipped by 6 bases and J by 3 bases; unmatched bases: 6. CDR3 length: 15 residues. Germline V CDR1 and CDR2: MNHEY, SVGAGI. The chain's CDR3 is CASRLDRAANEKLFF. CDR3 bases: TGTGCCAGCAGACTGGACAGGGCCGCTAATGAAAAACTGTTTTTT.

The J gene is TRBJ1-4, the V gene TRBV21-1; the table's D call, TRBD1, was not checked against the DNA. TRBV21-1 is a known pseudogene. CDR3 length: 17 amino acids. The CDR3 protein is CASSTKQGAQVDEKLFF. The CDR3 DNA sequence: TGTGCCAGCAGCACAAAACAGGGGGCGCAGGTAGATGAAAAACTGTTTTTT.

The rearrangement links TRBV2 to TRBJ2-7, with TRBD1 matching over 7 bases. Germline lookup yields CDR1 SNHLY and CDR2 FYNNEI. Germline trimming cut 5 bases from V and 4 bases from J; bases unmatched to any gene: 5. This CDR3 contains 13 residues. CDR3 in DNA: TGTGCCAGCAGTCCGGGACAGCTTTACGAGCAGTACTTC. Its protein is CASSPGQLYEQYF.

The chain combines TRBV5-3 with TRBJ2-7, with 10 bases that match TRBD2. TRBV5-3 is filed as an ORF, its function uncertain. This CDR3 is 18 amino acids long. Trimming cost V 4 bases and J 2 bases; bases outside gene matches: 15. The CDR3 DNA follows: TGTGCCAGAAGCGCCTCCGCTCATCTAGCGGGGGACACCTACGAGCAGTACTTC. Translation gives CARSASAHLAGDTYEQYF.

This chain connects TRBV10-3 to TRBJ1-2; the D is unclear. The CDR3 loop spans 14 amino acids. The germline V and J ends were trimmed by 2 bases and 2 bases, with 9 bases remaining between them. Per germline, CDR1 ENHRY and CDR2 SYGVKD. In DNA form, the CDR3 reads TGTGCCATCAGTGAGGGCAGTCAAAACTATGGCTACACCTTC. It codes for CAISEGSQNYGYTF.

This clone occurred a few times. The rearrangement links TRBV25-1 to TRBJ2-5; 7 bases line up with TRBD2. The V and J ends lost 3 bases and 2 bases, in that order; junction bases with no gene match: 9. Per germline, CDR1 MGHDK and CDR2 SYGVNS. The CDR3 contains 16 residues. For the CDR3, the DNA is TGTGCCAGCAGTGACGTTTGGGAGGGGATTCAAGAGACCCAGTACTTC. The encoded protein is CASSDVWEGIQETQYF.

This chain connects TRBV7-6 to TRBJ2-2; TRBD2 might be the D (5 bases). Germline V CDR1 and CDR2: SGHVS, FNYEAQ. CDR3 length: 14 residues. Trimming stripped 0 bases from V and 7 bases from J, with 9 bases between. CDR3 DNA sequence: TGTGCCAGCAGCTTAGCCGGGGAGCGCGGGGAGCTGTTTTTT. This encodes CASSLAGERGELFF.

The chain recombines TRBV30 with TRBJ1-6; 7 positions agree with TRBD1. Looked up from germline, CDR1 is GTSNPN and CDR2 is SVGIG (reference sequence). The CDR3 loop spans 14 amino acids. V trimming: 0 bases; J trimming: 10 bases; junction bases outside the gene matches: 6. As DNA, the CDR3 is TGTGCCTGGAGTGTAGCAGGGGGGTACTCACCCCTCCACTTT. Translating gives CAWSVAGGYSPLHF.

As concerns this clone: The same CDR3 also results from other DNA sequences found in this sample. CDR3 region: CASSATDRGRGGYTF. The CDR3, as DNA: TGTGCCAGCAGCGCGACGGACAGGGGGCGAGGTGGCTACACCTTC. The gene calls are TRBV28 and TRBJ1-2, with 11 bases that match TRBD1. CDR3 length: 15 amino acids. In germline, CDR1 is MDHEN, CDR2 SYDVKM. V was clipped by 6 bases and J by 7 bases; unmatched bases: 10.

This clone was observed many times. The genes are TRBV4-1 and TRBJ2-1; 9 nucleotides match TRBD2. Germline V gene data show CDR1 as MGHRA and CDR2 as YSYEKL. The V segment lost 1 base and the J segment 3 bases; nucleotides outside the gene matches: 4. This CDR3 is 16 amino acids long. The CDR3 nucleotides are TGCGCCAGCAGCCAAGTCGCGGGGGGGCTCTACAATGAGCAGTTCTTC. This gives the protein CASSQVAGGLYNEQFF.

The CDR3: CASSQVQGYEQYF. DNA of the CDR3: TGTGCCAGCAGCCAAGTCCAGGGATACGAGCAGTACTTC. The chain recombines TRBV4-2 with TRBJ2-7; TRBD1 might be the D (5 bases). The CDR3 is 13 amino acids. Trimming removed 1 base from V and 4 bases from J, with 8 bases in between. CDR1 LGHNA and CDR2 YNFKEQ come from the germline V gene.

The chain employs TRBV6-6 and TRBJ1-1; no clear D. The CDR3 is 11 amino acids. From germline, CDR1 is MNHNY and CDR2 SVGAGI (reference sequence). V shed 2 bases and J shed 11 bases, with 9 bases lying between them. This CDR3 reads CASSYGGWAFF. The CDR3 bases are TGTGCCAGCAGTTACGGCGGGTGGGCTTTCTTT.

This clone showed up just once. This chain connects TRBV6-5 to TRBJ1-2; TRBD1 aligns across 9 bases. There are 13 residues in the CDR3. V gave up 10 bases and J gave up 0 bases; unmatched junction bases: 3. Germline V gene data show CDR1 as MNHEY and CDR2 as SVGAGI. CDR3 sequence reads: CATRDRANYGYTF. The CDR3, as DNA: TGTGCCACCAGGGACAGGGCTAACTATGGCTACACCTTC.

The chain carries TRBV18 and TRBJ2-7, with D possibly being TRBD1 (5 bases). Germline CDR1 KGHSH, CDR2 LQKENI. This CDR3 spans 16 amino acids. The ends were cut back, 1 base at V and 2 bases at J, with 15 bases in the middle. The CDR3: CASSPQGRATAYEQYF. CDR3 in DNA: TGTGCCAGCTCACCACAGGGCAGGGCCACGGCCTACGAGCAGTACTTC. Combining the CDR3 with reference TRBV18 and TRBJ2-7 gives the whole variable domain NAGVMQNPRHLVRRRGQEARLRCSPMKGHSHVYWYRQLPEEGLKFMVYLQKENIIDESGMPKERFSAEFPKEGPSILRIQQVVRGDSAAYFCASSPQGRATAYEQYFGPGTRLTVT.

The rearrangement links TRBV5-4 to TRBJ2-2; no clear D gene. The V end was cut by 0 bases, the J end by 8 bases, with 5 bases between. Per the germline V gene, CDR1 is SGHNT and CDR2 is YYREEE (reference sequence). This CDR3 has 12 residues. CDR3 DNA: TGTGCCAGCAGCTTGGATAAAGGGGAGCTGTTTTTT. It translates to CASSLDKGELFF.

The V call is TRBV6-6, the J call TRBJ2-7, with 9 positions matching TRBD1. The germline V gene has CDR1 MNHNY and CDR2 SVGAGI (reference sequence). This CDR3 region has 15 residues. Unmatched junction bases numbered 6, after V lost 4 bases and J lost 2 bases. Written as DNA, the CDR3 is TGTGCCAGCAGTTTCCCCGGGACAGGGCCCTACGAGCAGTACTTC. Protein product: CASSFPGTGPYEQYF.

The CDR3 reads CASSPPLAGGTDTQYF. The CDR3 bases are TGCGCCAGCAGCCCCCCCCTAGCGGGGGGCACAGATACGCAGTATTTT. The V gene is TRBV5-1, the J gene TRBJ2-3; TRBD2 matches 10 bases. Germline-derived CDR1 and CDR2 are SGHRS and YFSETQ. V was pared by 4 bases and J by 1 base, with 6 bases of the junction left unmatched. This CDR3 is built from 16 residues.